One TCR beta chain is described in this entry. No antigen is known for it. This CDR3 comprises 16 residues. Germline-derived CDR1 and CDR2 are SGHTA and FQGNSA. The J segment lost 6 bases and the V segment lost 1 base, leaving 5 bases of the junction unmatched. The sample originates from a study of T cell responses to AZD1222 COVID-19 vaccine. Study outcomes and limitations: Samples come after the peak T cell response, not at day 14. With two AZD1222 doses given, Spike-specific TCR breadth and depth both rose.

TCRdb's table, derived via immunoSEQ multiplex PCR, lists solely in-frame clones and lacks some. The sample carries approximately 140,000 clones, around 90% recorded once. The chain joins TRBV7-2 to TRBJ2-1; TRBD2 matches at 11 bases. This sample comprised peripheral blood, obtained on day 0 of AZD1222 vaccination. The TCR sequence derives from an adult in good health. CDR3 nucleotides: TGTGCCAGCAGCTTAGGCCTAGCGGGGGGTTTCAATGAGCAGTTCTTC. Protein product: CASSLGLAGGFNEQFF.